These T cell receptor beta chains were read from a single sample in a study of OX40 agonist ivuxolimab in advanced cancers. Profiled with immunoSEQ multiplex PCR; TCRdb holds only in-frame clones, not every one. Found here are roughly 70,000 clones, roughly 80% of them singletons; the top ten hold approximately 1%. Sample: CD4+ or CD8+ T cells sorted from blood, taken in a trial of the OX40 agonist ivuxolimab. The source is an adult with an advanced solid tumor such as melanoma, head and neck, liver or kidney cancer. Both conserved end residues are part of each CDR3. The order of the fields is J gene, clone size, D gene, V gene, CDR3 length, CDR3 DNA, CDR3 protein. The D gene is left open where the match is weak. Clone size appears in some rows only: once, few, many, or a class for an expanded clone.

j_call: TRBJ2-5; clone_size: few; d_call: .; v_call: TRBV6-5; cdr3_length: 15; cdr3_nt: TGTGCCAGCAGTTACTCGCGGGCAGTCGGGGAGACCCAGTACTTC; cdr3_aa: CASSYSRAVGETQYF
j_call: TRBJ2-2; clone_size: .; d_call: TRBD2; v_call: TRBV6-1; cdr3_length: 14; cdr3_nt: TGTGCCAGCGGGGGACTAGCGGGGACCGGGGAGCTGTTTTTT; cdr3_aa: CASGGLAGTGELFF
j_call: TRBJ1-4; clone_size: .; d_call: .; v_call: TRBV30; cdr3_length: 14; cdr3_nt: TGTGCCTGGAGGTCAGGGACGGGGAATGAAAAACTGTTTTTT; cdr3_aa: CAWRSGTGNEKLFF
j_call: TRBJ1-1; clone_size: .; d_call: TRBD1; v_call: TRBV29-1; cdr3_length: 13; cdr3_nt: TGCAGCGTCGACAGGGCGTTCGGGACTGAAGCTTTCTTT; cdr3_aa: CSVDRAFGTEAFF
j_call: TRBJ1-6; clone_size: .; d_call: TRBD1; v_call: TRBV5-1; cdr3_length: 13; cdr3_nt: TGCGCCAGCCAGGGGGCGGCTAATTCACCCCTCCACTTT; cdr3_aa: CASQGAANSPLHF
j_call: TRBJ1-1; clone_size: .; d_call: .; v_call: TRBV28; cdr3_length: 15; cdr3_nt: TGTGCCAGCGGACGATCCGGGACGGTGAACACTGAAGCTTTCTTT; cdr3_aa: CASGRSGTVNTEAFF
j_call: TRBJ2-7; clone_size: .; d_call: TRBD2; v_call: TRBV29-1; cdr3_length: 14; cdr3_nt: TGCAGCGTTGCCACTAGCGGGGGGGCCTACGAGCAGTACTTC; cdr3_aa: CSVATSGGAYEQYF
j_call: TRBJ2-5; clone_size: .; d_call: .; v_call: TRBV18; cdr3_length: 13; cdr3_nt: TGTGCCAGCTCACCAAACGGGCGAGAGACCCAGTACTTC; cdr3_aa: CASSPNGRETQYF
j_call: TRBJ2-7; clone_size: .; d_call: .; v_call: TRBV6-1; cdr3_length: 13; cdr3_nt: TGTGCCAGCAGACTCCCCCCAGGGGTCGAGCAGTACTTC; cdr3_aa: CASRLPPGVEQYF
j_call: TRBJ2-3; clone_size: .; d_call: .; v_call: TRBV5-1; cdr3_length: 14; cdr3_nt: TGCGCCAGCAGCTTGGGTCACAGGGTTGATACGCAGTATTTT; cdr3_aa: CASSLGHRVDTQYF
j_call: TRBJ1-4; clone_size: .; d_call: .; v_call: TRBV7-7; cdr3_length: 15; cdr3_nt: TGTGCCAGCAGCTTATCTACGGCATCTAATGAAAAACTGTTTTTT; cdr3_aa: CASSLSTASNEKLFF
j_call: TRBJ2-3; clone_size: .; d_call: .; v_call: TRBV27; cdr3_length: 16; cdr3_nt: TGTGCCAGCAGTTTATCTCCGGGGGCCAACACAGATACGCAGTATTTT; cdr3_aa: CASSLSPGANTDTQYF
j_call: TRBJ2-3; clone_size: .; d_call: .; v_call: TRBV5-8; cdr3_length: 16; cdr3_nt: TGTGCCAGCAGCTCCCTCTGGGGGTCGGGTACAGATACGCAGTATTTT; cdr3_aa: CASSSLWGSGTDTQYF
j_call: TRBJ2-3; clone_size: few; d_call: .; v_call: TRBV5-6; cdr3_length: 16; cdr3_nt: TGTGCCAGCAGCTTTTATAGGGGCGCCAGCACAGATACGCAGTATTTT; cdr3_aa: CASSFYRGASTDTQYF
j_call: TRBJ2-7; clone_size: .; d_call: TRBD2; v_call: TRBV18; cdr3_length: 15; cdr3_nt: TGTGCCAGCTCACCGAGGCTAGCGGGGGACTACGAGCAGTACTTC; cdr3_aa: CASSPRLAGDYEQYF
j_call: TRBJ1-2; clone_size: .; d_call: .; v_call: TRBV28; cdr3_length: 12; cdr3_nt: TGTGCCAGCAATGGGCAGGCCTATGGCTACACCTTC; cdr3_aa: CASNGQAYGYTF
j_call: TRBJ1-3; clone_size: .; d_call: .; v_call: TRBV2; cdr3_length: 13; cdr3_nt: TGTGCCAGCCACTCCGACAGTGGAAACACCATATATTTT; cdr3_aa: CASHSDSGNTIYF
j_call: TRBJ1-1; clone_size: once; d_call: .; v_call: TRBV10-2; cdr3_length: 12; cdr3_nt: TGCGCCACCACAGGGCGGAGCACTGAAGCTTTCTTT; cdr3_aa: CATTGRSTEAFF
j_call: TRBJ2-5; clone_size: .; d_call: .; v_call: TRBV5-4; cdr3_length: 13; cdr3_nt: TGTGCCAGCAGCTTGGCCAACCAAGAGACCCAGTACTTC; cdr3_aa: CASSLANQETQYF
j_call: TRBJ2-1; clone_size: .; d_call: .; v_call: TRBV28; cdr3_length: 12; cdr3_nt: TGTGCCAGCAGTCCAGGGGTAGGGGAGCAGTTCTTC; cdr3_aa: CASSPGVGEQFF
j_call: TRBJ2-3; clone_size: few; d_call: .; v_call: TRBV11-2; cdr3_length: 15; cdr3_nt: TGTGCCAGCAGCTTAGAGGGGGGCGCGGCAGATACGCAGTATTTT; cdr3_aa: CASSLEGGAADTQYF
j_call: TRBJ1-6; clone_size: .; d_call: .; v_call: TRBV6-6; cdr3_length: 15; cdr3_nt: TGTGCCAGCGGAGAAACACATTCGGGTAATTCACCCCTCCACTTT; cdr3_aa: CASGETHSGNSPLHF
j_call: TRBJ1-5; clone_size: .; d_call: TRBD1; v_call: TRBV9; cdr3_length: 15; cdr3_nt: TGTGCCAGCAGCCTAGGGGACAGGGGGGGTCAGCCCCAGCATTTT; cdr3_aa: CASSLGDRGGQPQHF
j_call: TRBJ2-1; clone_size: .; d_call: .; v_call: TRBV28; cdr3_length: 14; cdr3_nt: TGTGCCAGCAGAGGCCACAGGGCAATGAATGAGCAGTTCTTC; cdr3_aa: CASRGHRAMNEQFF